This T cell receptor (beta chain) was identified in a study of blood T cell repertoires in COVID-19. Study background: T cells, B-cell-depleted T cells, or PBMCs provided the cDNA or gDNA that served as material.

Per the authors' pipeline: From reference gene primer amplification, estimates of nucleated cell counts were derived. TCRdb's copy holds only in-frame clones and misses some; the assay was immunoSEQ multiplex PCR. Clone size and the V and J calls come from that table; the DNA yielded D and trimming. Among about 130,000 clones listed, about four fifths were seen once. CDR1 is SGHNT and CDR2 is YENEEA in the germline V gene. The V gene end was trimmed by 0 bases and the J gene end by 15 bases; junction bases not matched to a gene: 4. CDR3 length: 13 residues. Participants were aged about 18 to 90 years, lived in 20 to 30 US areas, and enrolled virtually. Assignment of participants to cohorts was predicated upon participant-reported clinical history.

This TCR was sampled from a man aged 45-65 years who had recovered from COVID-19. The source material was PBMCs or T cells enriched from blood (not recorded which). V gene TRBV11-3 combines with J gene TRBJ2-6; 8 bases align to TRBD1. Here the CDR3 reads CASSLDQDRALTF. Here the CDR3 DNA reads TGTGCCAGCAGCTTAGATCAGGACAGGGCCCTGACTTTC.